A selection of T cell receptor beta chains follows, all from one sample in a study of response to subunit inactivated influenza vaccine. TCRdb itself ran the RT-PCR reads through MiXCR, one entry per CDR3 protein. The data contain 590,000 or so distinct CDR3 sequences, about 14% of them singletons. Here the sequenced sample was PBMCs from blood, taken 14 days before vaccination. These TCRs come from a man aged 45-65 years who received an inactivated influenza vaccine. The CDR3 runs from the conserved cysteine through the conserved F or W. A D gene is named only where the DNA matches it firmly. Only part of the rows carry a size: once, few, many, or a class if the clone is expanded.

CDR3 DNA: TGTGCCAGCAGTTACTCGAGTCGCGGCAGGCCGAGAATCTATGGCTACACCTTC; CDR3 protein: CASSYSSRGRPRIYGYTF; V gene: TRBV6-5; J gene: TRBJ1-2; D gene: .; clone size: .
CDR3 DNA: TGTGCCAGCAGCGCGCGGGGGTTCCTGGGGGACATTCAGTACTTC; CDR3 protein: CASSARGFLGDIQYF; V gene: TRBV12-3/TRBV12-4; J gene: TRBJ2-4; D gene: TRBD2; clone size: .
CDR3 DNA: TGTGCCAGCAGCGGCGGAGGGCTAGTTGGGGATACGCAGTATTTT; CDR3 protein: CASSGGGLVGDTQYF; V gene: TRBV7-9; J gene: TRBJ2-3; D gene: .; clone size: few
CDR3 DNA: TGTGCCAGCAGCGTAGAGGTGGGGGGGAGCTCTGGAAACACCATATATTTT; CDR3 protein: CASSVEVGGSSGNTIYF; V gene: TRBV9; J gene: TRBJ1-3; D gene: .; clone size: few
CDR3 DNA: TGTGCCAGCAGCGTGGGACACGACAATCAGCCCCAGCATTTT; CDR3 protein: CASSVGHDNQPQHF; V gene: TRBV9; J gene: TRBJ1-5; D gene: .; clone size: .
CDR3 DNA: TGTGCCAGCAGCTTGGCGGCACACTCCTACGAGCAGTACTTC; CDR3 protein: CASSLAAHSYEQYF; V gene: TRBV7-8; J gene: TRBJ2-7; D gene: .; clone size: many
CDR3 DNA: TGCAGTGCTCTTTCCCGACAGGGTCAAAATGAGCAGTTCTTC; CDR3 protein: CSALSRQGQNEQFF; V gene: TRBV20-1; J gene: TRBJ2-1; D gene: TRBD1; clone size: few
CDR3 DNA: TGTGCCAGCAGTGTTCAGGGGGCGCACACTAATGAAAAACTGTTTTTT; CDR3 protein: CASSVQGAHTNEKLFF; V gene: TRBV2; J gene: TRBJ1-4; D gene: TRBD1; clone size: .
CDR3 DNA: TGTGCCAGCAGCCAACAGGACAGGCCCAAACTGTTTTTT; CDR3 protein: CASSQQDRPKLFF; V gene: TRBV4-2; J gene: TRBJ1-4; D gene: TRBD1; clone size: few
CDR3 DNA: TGTGCCAGCAGTGAATTGGACAGGTCCACCGGGGAGCTGTTTTTT; CDR3 protein: CASSELDRSTGELFF; V gene: TRBV25-1; J gene: TRBJ2-2; D gene: TRBD1; clone size: few
CDR3 DNA: TGTGCCAGCAGCTTAAGCCTCGGGGGCGTTTTGAATGAAGCTTTCTTT; CDR3 protein: CASSLSLGGVLNEAFF; V gene: TRBV7-2; J gene: TRBJ1-1; D gene: .; clone size: few
CDR3 DNA: TGTGCCAGCAGTTTCAGTGCACAGGTTGTTGGTTCACCCCTCCACTTT; CDR3 protein: CASSFSAQVVGSPLHF; V gene: TRBV12-3/TRBV12-4; J gene: TRBJ1-6; D gene: .; clone size: .
CDR3 DNA: TGTGCCAGCCACGGACAGGGTGGAGGCTACACCTTC; CDR3 protein: CASHGQGGGYTF; V gene: TRBV25-1; J gene: TRBJ1-2; D gene: TRBD1; clone size: .
CDR3 DNA: TGCAGCGTCCAATCCAGGACAGAAAACATTCAGTACTTC; CDR3 protein: CSVQSRTENIQYF; V gene: TRBV29-1; J gene: TRBJ2-4; D gene: .; clone size: .
CDR3 DNA: TGTGCCAGCAGCTTTATAGGGTTTACGGTGGACAATGAGCAGTTCTTC; CDR3 protein: CASSFIGFTVDNEQFF; V gene: TRBV5-4; J gene: TRBJ2-1; D gene: .; clone size: .
CDR3 DNA: TGCGCCAGCAGCGACGGACAGGGCTATGAAAAACTGTTTTTT; CDR3 protein: CASSDGQGYEKLFF; V gene: TRBV5-1; J gene: TRBJ1-4; D gene: TRBD1; clone size: .
CDR3 DNA: TGTGCCAGCAGCTTAGGGACAGACAATTTCTACGAGCAGTACTTC; CDR3 protein: CASSLGTDNFYEQYF; V gene: TRBV7-6; J gene: TRBJ2-7; D gene: .; clone size: .
CDR3 DNA: TGCGCCAGCAGCCAACGGCCAGGGGGGGTCGGGGTAGATACGCAGTATTTT; CDR3 protein: CASSQRPGGVGVDTQYF; V gene: TRBV4-3; J gene: TRBJ2-3; D gene: .; clone size: .
CDR3 DNA: TGTGCCAGCTCACCGGGACGCCAATCATGGACCCAGTACTTC; CDR3 protein: CASSPGRQSWTQYF; V gene: TRBV18; J gene: TRBJ2-5; D gene: .; clone size: .
CDR3 DNA: TGTGCCAGCAGCCTAGCAAGCGGGAGGTACACCGGGGAGCTGTTTTTT; CDR3 protein: CASSLASGRYTGELFF; V gene: TRBV7-3; J gene: TRBJ2-2; D gene: TRBD2; clone size: few
CDR3 DNA: TGTGCCAGCACTCACGGCGTAGCGGGGAGCTCTGGGGCCAACGTCCTGACTTTC; CDR3 protein: CASTHGVAGSSGANVLTF; V gene: TRBV6-1; J gene: TRBJ2-6; D gene: TRBD2; clone size: .
CDR3 DNA: TGTGCCAGCAGTTACTCAGGCAGGGGGTCTGGAAACACCATATATTTT; CDR3 protein: CASSYSGRGSGNTIYF; V gene: TRBV6-5; J gene: TRBJ1-3; D gene: TRBD1; clone size: few
CDR3 DNA: TGTGCCAGCAGCCAAACGACGGTTCTATCTTACGAGCAGTACTTC; CDR3 protein: CASSQTTVLSYEQYF; V gene: TRBV3-1; J gene: TRBJ2-7; D gene: .; clone size: few
CDR3 DNA: TGTGCCAGCTCACCCGGTGAACGGGAAAAACTGTTTTTT; CDR3 protein: CASSPGEREKLFF; V gene: TRBV18; J gene: TRBJ1-4; D gene: .; clone size: .
CDR3 DNA: TGTGCCAGCAGCCCGGAATCTAAGCACCAGTTCTTC; CDR3 protein: CASSPESKHQFF; V gene: TRBV12-3/TRBV12-4; J gene: TRBJ2-1; D gene: .; clone size: few
CDR3 DNA: TGTGCCAGCAGCTCTCAGGGTAGTGGCACAGATACGCAGTATTTT; CDR3 protein: CASSSQGSGTDTQYF; V gene: TRBV5-4; J gene: TRBJ2-3; D gene: .; clone size: few
CDR3 DNA: TGTGCCAGCAGCGAGACAGGAACCAATCAGCCCCAGCATTTT; CDR3 protein: CASSETGTNQPQHF; V gene: TRBV5-6; J gene: TRBJ1-5; D gene: .; clone size: once
CDR3 DNA: TGTGCCATCAGCGCAGACCCCCCCCTCTTACATTTT; CDR3 protein: CAISADPPLLHF; V gene: TRBV10-3; J gene: TRBJ1-5; D gene: .; clone size: few
CDR3 DNA: TGTGCCAGCAACCCGGGTAACACTGAAGCTTTCTTT; CDR3 protein: CASNPGNTEAFF; V gene: TRBV7-9; J gene: TRBJ1-1; D gene: .; clone size: few
CDR3 DNA: TGTGCCAGCAGCCCGCCGGGACTAGAGGAGACCCAGTACTTC; CDR3 protein: CASSPPGLEETQYF; V gene: TRBV5-6; J gene: TRBJ2-5; D gene: TRBD2; clone size: .
CDR3 DNA: TGTGCCAGCAGCGCAAATAGCAATCAGCCCCAGCATTTT; CDR3 protein: CASSANSNQPQHF; V gene: TRBV7-9; J gene: TRBJ1-5; D gene: .; clone size: many
CDR3 DNA: TGCTGTGCTAGAGATACACTCCCGGGACAGGGCCCCGATACGCAGTATTTT; CDR3 protein: CCARDTLPGQGPDTQYF; V gene: TRBV20-1; J gene: TRBJ2-3; D gene: TRBD1; clone size: once
CDR3 DNA: TGCAGCGTTGAGCACAGGGGGCGATGGACTGAAGCTTTCTTT; CDR3 protein: CSVEHRGRWTEAFF; V gene: TRBV29-1; J gene: TRBJ1-1; D gene: TRBD1; clone size: .